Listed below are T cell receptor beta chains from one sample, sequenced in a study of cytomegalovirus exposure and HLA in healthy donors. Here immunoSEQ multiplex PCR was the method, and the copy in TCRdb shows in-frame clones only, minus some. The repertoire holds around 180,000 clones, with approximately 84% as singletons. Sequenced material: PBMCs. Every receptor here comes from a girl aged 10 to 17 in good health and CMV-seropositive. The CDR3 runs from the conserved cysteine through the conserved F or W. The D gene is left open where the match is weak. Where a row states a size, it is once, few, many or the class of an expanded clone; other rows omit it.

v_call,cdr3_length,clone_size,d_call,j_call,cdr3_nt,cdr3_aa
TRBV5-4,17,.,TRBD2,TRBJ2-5,TGTGCCAGCAGGACTGGGGGCGGGGGGGCCTTAGGAGAGACCCAGTACTTC,CASRTGGGGALGETQYF
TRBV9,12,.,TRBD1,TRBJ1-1,TGTGCCAGCAGCGCCGGACAGGGATACGCTTTCTTT,CASSAGQGYAFF
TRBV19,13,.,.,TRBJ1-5,TGTGCCAGTAGCCCCCTCGGGAGTCAGCCCCAGCATTTT,CASSPLGSQPQHF
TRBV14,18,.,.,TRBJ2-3,TGTGCCAGCAGCCAAGATCGTGGAGGGGGCTTAAGGGCAGATACGCAGTATTTT,CASSQDRGGGLRADTQYF
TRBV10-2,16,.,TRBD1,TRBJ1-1,TGCGCCAGCAGCCACTTCAGGGGGGTAACAGGAACTGAAGCTTTCTTT,CASSHFRGVTGTEAFF
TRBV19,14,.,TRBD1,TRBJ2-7,TGTGCCAGTAGTCCGACAGGGGGTCCCTACGAGCAGTACTTC,CASSPTGGPYEQYF
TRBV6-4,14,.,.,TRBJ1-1,TGTGCCAGCAGTGACTCGATACGGGGCACTGAAGCTTTCTTT,CASSDSIRGTEAFF
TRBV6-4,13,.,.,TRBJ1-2,TGTGCCAGCAGTGACTCGACAGGTGCCGGCTACACCTTC,CASSDSTGAGYTF
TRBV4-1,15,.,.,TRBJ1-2,TGCGCCAGCAGCCAAGTTCGGACAGCGGACTATGGCTACACCTTC,CASSQVRTADYGYTF
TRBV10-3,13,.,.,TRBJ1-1,TGTGCCATCAGTGTGCCGGGGAACACTGAAGCTTTCTTT,CAISVPGNTEAFF
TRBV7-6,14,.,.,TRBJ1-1,TGTGCCAGCAGCTTAGGGCGGAAGAACACTGAAGCTTTCTTT,CASSLGRKNTEAFF
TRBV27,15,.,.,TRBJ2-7,TGTGCCAGCACAACCGCTACCGGGACTCCCTACGAGCAGTACTTC,CASTTATGTPYEQYF
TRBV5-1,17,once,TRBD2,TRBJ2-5,TGCGCCAGCAGCTTAGCTAGCGGGGGCGCTCCCCAAGAGACCCAGTACTTC,CASSLASGGAPQETQYF
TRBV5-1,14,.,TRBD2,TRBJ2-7,TGCGCCAGCAGCTTGGAAGCGGGGCCCTACGAGCAGTACTTC,CASSLEAGPYEQYF
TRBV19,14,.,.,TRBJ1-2,TGTGCCAGTAGTATATATACGGGGGGCCAAGGCTACACCTTC,CASSIYTGGQGYTF
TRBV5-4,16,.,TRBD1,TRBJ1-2,TGTGCCAGCAGCTTAGATGGACAGGGGGCGCACTATGGCTACACCTTC,CASSLDGQGAHYGYTF